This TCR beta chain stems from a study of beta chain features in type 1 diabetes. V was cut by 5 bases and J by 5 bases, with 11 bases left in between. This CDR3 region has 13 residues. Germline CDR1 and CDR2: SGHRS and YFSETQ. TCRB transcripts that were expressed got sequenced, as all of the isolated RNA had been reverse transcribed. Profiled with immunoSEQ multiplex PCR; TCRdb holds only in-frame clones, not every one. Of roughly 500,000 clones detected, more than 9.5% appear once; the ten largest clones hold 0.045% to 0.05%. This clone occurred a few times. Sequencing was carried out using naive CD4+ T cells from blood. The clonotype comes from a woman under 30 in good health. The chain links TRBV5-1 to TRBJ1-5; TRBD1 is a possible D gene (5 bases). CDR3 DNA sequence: TGCGCCAGCAGTATGGGGGATTATCAGCCCCAGCATTTT. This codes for CASSMGDYQPQHF.